The clone carrying this T cell receptor beta chain is medium-sized by frequency. The data stem from a study of T cell clusters in autoimmune cytopenias. TRB was amplified from 250 ng of peripheral blood genomic DNA per sample. Looked up from germline, CDR1 is KGHSH and CDR2 is LQKENI. The CDR3 is made up of 13 amino acids. One tube held mixed TRB-A and TRB-B primer pools for touch-down PCR. TCRdb re-analyzed the multiplex PCR reads; it lists each CDR3 protein once, without DNA. The table gives roughly 11,000 distinct CDR3 sequences; the top ten clones make up over 20% of it. This sample also appeared in a second study, on T cell repertoires in aging, cancer and after chemotherapy. That work adds: Repeat sampling of healthy donors over several months to years showed clear clonal overlap. In each cancer cohort, median generation probability increased across chemotherapy, suggesting thymic output rebounded. No conclusions about immunological memory after chemotherapy can be drawn from the repertoire data.

The sample consisted of peripheral blood. The receptor was derived from a human donor in good health. The chain joins TRBV18 to TRBJ2-5; there is no DNA to check the TCRdb D call of TRBD1. The chain's CDR3 is CASSPWGRETQYF.